These T cell receptor beta chains were read from a single sample in a study of blood T cell repertoires in COVID-19. Produced via immunoSEQ multiplex PCR; TCRdb's table is partial and in-frame only. The sample yields 350,000 or so clones, about 91% seen once. Material for sequencing was peripheral blood. These receptors were taken from a woman under 40 with COVID-19, enrolled during active disease. CDR3s include the opening cysteine and the closing phenylalanine or tryptophan. The D gene is left open where the match is weak. A clone size is listed for some rows: how often the clone was seen (once, few, many), or a class if it is expanded.

V,D,J,size,DNA,CDR3
TRBV10-3,-,TRBJ2-7,-,TGTGCCATCGGGACAATCTCCTACGAGCAGTACTTC,CAIGTISYEQYF
TRBV7-8,TRBD1,TRBJ2-7,-,TGTGCCAGCAGCCCTCTGGTTGGGACAGGTAACGAGCAGTACTTC,CASSPLVGTGNEQYF
TRBV6-2/TRBV6-3,-,TRBJ1-2,-,TGTGCCAGCAGTTACGGCCCTTATGGCTACACCTTC,CASSYGPYGYTF
TRBV11-2,-,TRBJ2-5,few,TGTGCCAGCAGCAACCTCTTCGCGTACCAAGAGACCCAGTACTTC,CASSNLFAYQETQYF
TRBV5-1,TRBD2,TRBJ2-1,-,TGCGCCAGCAGCGCTAGCGGGGGGGCCACTGAGCAGTTCTTC,CASSASGGATEQFF
TRBV4-3,-,TRBJ2-7,-,TGCGCCAGCAGCCAAGATCAAAGGGGGTCGTACGAGCAGTACTTC,CASSQDQRGSYEQYF
TRBV15,-,TRBJ1-4,-,TGTGCCACCAGCAGAGTGGCAGGGGATTTACTCAATGAAAAACTGTTTTTT,CATSRVAGDLLNEKLFF
TRBV2,-,TRBJ1-2,-,TGTGCCAGCAGTGTAGACAGAACCTATGGCTACACCTTC,CASSVDRTYGYTF
TRBV19,-,TRBJ1-1,-,TGTGCCAGTACCCGAGGGACACCAAACACTGAAGCTTTCTTT,CASTRGTPNTEAFF
TRBV11-2,-,TRBJ2-5,-,TGTGCCAGCAGCTTATCGGTGGCGGGGGAGACCCAGTACTTC,CASSLSVAGETQYF
TRBV2,-,TRBJ2-3,-,TGTGCCAGCAACCGGGGTAGCACAGATACGCAGTATTTT,CASNRGSTDTQYF
TRBV2,-,TRBJ1-2,-,TGTGCCAGCAGTGAAGCGGCAGACTATGGCTACACCTTC,CASSEAADYGYTF
TRBV4-2,TRBD1,TRBJ1-5,-,TGTGCCAGCAGTCAGGAATGGGACAGGGTCAATCAGCCCCAGCATTTT,CASSQEWDRVNQPQHF
TRBV6-6,-,TRBJ2-3,-,TGTGCCAGCAACTTGGGCATCACGGCAGATACGCAGTATTTT,CASNLGITADTQYF
TRBV4-1,-,TRBJ2-7,-,TGCGCCAGCAGCCAAGATCGAGAGTGGGAGCAGTACTTC,CASSQDREWEQYF
TRBV7-2,-,TRBJ1-1,-,TGTGCCAGCAGCCCCGTCCTCAACACTGAAGCTTTCTTT,CASSPVLNTEAFF
TRBV15,TRBD1,TRBJ2-3,-,TGTGCCACCAGCCCCCTCCGGGCACAGGGGTTCACAGATACGCAGTATTTT,CATSPLRAQGFTDTQYF
TRBV6-5,-,TRBJ1-1,-,TGTGCCAGCAGTTTAACCGGGATTGAAGCTTTCTTT,CASSLTGIEAFF
TRBV5-1,TRBD1,TRBJ1-4,-,TGCGCCAGCAGCTTGGAAGGGACAGAGGATGAAAAACTGTTTTTT,CASSLEGTEDEKLFF
TRBV18,-,TRBJ1-1,-,TGTGCCAGCTCACCACCCAACCGGGACTCCAAACAAGCTTTCTTT,CASSPPNRDSKQAFF
TRBV11-2,-,TRBJ2-5,-,TGTGCCAGCAGCTTAGGAGTTAGGAGTGAGACCCAGTACTTC,CASSLGVRSETQYF
TRBV4-1,-,TRBJ1-1,-,TGCGCCAGCAGCCAAGGGCCGATCATGAACACTGAAGCTTTCTTT,CASSQGPIMNTEAFF
TRBV7-3,TRBD1,TRBJ2-2,few,TGTGCCAGCAGGGACATTCACTGGACAGGGGACACCGGGGAGCTGTTTTTT,CASRDIHWTGDTGELFF
TRBV27,-,TRBJ1-1,-,TGTGCCAGCAGTACACAGGTTCAAGGCACTGAAGCTTTCTTT,CASSTQVQGTEAFF
TRBV6-5,-,TRBJ2-5,-,TGTGCCAGCAGTAGATGGGACAAGCAAGAGACCCAGTACTTC,CASSRWDKQETQYF
TRBV6-2/TRBV6-3,-,TRBJ1-5,-,TGTGCCAGCAGTGACATGACGGTTTATTCTCCCCAGCATTTT,CASSDMTVYSPQHF
TRBV7-9,TRBD1,TRBJ1-3,-,TGTGCCAGCAGCTCTGTAACAGGGGGAAAGGCTAACACCATATATTTT,CASSSVTGGKANTIYF
TRBV5-1,-,TRBJ1-1,few,TGCGCCAGCAGCCCGACAGGGAACACTGAAGCTTTCTTT,CASSPTGNTEAFF